This T cell receptor (beta chain) was sequenced during a study of T cells in Graves' hyperthyroidism and ophthalmopathy. This clonotype was detected only a few times. Just one base apart from a much larger clone, this may be a read error. TCR beta CDR3 regions were amplified from RNA. An initial round of RT-PCR targeting the TCR CDR3 relied on the HTBI primer set. TCRdb passed the multiplex PCR reads through MiXCR, listing each CDR3 protein once. The sample has over 250,000 distinct CDR3 sequences, around 15% seen once; the top ten hold 34%. Trimming took off 1 base at V and 9 bases at J, with 19 bases between the two ends. Germline V CDR1 and CDR2: SNHLY, FYNNEI. The CDR3 runs to 15 residues.

The clonotype was recovered from a woman aged 40 to 50 with Graves' ophthalmopathy. Sequencing used blood. This rearrangement joins TRBV2 to TRBJ2-7; possible D gene TRBD2, 6 bases. The CDR3 coding sequence is TGTGCCAGCAGTGAAGTAGGGAGGCCGGGACGCGGGCAGTACTTC. Its protein product is CASSEVGRPGRGQYF.